The clone carrying this T cell receptor beta chain has just one count. Sequencing used immunoSEQ multiplex PCR; TCRdb keeps in-frame clones, though not all of them. Of some 740,000 clones in the sample, about 91% were seen once. CDR3 length equals 13 residues. Germline CDR1 is LNHDA and CDR2 is SQIVND (reference sequence). V gave up 2 bases and J gave up 7 bases, with 9 bases separating them. The data stem from a study of shared clonotypes between healthy human individuals. Study-wide background: The cohort comprised a couple of women and a few men. Their ages spanned 18 to 49 years.

CD45RO negativity and positive selection for CCR7 defined naive CD8 cells, a population that excluded terminally differentiated effector memory CD45RA+ cells. The donors, all of them Caucasian adults, lived in Nashville, Tennessee. The source of this sequence is a young man in good health. The sample comprised naive CD8+ T cells sorted from blood. The chain is built from TRBV19 and TRBJ2-1, with TRBD1 as a possible D gene (5 bases). The CDR3 DNA reads TGTGCCAGTAGTATATCCACAGGAAATGAGCAGTTCTTC. Residues: CASSISTGNEQFF.